This T cell receptor (beta chain) emerged from a study of Ad26.COV2.S vaccination and SARS-CoV-2 variants. Study-wide context: Ad26.COV2.S arm of COV1001 included the donor. Whole-study results and caveats: The placebo group had lower spike-specific TCR breadth than the vaccine recipients did. The analyses of TCR breadth and depth may have understated the size of total T cell responses.

As for treatment: some 20 received Ad26.COV2.S at low or high dose, single or two shots; roughly five received placebo; per-sample allocation not given. Material that was analyzed had been drawn on day 63 after the first vaccine or placebo injection. As to this clone: Its specificity is unknown.

Assay: immunoSEQ multiplex PCR; the TCRdb copy retains only in-frame clones and omits some. The sample has about 350,000 clones; roughly 89% are singletons. The CDR3 length is 15 residues. The V gene's germline CDR1 is MNHEY and CDR2 SVGAGI. Trimming cost V 6 bases and J 1 base; bases outside gene matches: 6. The chain recombines TRBV6-5 with TRBJ1-1; the match to TRBD1 covers 9 bases. The sequence derives from a person aged 18-65 years who received the Ad26.COV2.S COVID-19 vaccine or a placebo. Source: peripheral blood, taken in a trial of Ad26.COV2.S vaccine versus placebo. Here the CDR3 reads CASSSPTGGNTEAFF. In DNA, the CDR3 is TGTGCCAGCAGCTCACCGACAGGGGGGAACACTGAAGCTTTCTTT.